Listed here are 24 T cell receptor beta chains from one sample, sequenced in a study of a mutant IDH1 vaccine in newly diagnosed glioma. Profiled with immunoSEQ multiplex PCR; TCRdb holds only in-frame clones, not every one. The data contain around 50,000 clones, roughly 83% of them seen just once; the ten biggest clones take up around 4%. Antigens of these TCRs are unknown. This sample's time point: week 47, end of study. The vaccine gave 300 ug of a 20-mer mutant IDH1 peptide subcutaneously per dose. The material sequenced was PBMCs, taken from a glioma patient whose treatment included an IDH1 peptide vaccine. These receptors were taken from a woman aged 30 to 39 with glioma. Some clones in this sample may be carry-over from other donors' samples.

The chain uses TRBV19 and TRBJ1-2; D remains unclear. The V gene's germline CDR1 is LNHDA and CDR2 SQIVND (reference sequence). Trimming shortened V by 5 bases and J by 4 bases, and 17 bases separated the two germline ends. The length of the CDR3 is 15 residues. CDR3 region: CASSSLTGEVYGYTF. CDR3 DNA sequence: TGTGCCAGTAGTTCCCTGACGGGAGAAGTCTATGGCTACACCTTC. Full variable domain (missing parts from reference TRBV19 and TRBJ1-2): DGGITQSPKYLFRKEGQNVTLSCEQNLNHDAMYWYRQDPGQGLRLIYYSQIVNDFQKGDIAEGYSVSREKKESFPLTVTSAQKNPTAFYLCASSSLTGEVYGYTFGSGTRLTVV.

The CDR3 loop is CASRISGQSGETQYF. CDR3 nucleotide sequence: TGTGCCAGTAGGATTTCGGGACAGTCGGGGGAGACCCAGTACTTC. The chain uses TRBV19 and TRBJ2-5; 7 bases are shared with TRBD1. Germline CDR1 and CDR2: LNHDA and SQIVND (reference sequence). V lost 6 bases to trimming and J lost 5 bases; unmatched junction nucleotides: 12. The CDR3 is 15 residues long.

A few counts support this clone. This rearrangement joins TRBV6-1 to TRBJ1-3; D uncertain. Germline CDR1 is MNHNS and CDR2 is SASEGT. This CDR3 has 14 amino acids. With 7 bases removed from V and 0 bases from J, the gap between germline ends came to 10 bases. CDR3 DNA: TGTGCCAGCACCGGGGTCTACTCTGGAAACACCATATATTTT. This gives the protein CASTGVYSGNTIYF.

The chain recombines TRBV4-2 with TRBJ1-2; 9 bases map to TRBD1. Per the germline V gene, CDR1 is LGHNA and CDR2 is YNFKEQ. The CDR3 is 15 residues long. Losses at the gene ends were 0 bases for V and 5 bases for J; bases not matched to a gene: 4. CDR3 in amino acids: CASSQDPTGGYGYTF. CDR3 nucleotides: TGTGCCAGCAGCCAAGACCCGACAGGGGGGTATGGCTACACCTTC.

The rearrangement joins TRBV27 to TRBJ2-7, with TRBD2 matching 11 bases. The CDR3 has 15 residues. V was clipped by 5 bases and J by 0 bases; unmatched bases: 3. Germline V gene sequence: CDR1 MNHEY, CDR2 SMNVEV (reference sequence). The CDR3: CASSQTSGSSYEQYF. DNA for the CDR3: TGTGCCAGCAGTCAAACTAGCGGGAGCTCCTACGAGCAGTACTTC.

This chain uses TRBV6-5 with TRBJ2-2; TRBD1 might be the D (6 bases). With 6 bases removed from V and 7 bases from J, the gap between germline ends came to 12 bases. Germline V gives CDR1 MNHEY, CDR2 SVGAGI. This CDR3 contains 13 residues. The chain's CDR3 is CASSLQGNGELFF. The CDR3 region has the DNA TGTGCCAGCAGCCTACAGGGAAACGGGGAGCTGTTTTTT.

The chain carries TRBV2 and TRBJ2-7; D is possibly TRBD1 (6 bases). The V end was cut by 7 bases, the J end by 5 bases, with 12 bases between. The CDR3 totals 12 residues. Germline loops: CDR1 SNHLY, CDR2 FYNNEI. The CDR3 loop reads CASTLQGNEQYF. The CDR3 bases are TGTGCCAGCACCCTACAGGGAAACGAGCAGTACTTC.

This clone was seen once. J is TRBJ1-2 and V is TRBV7-9; 7 nucleotides match TRBD1. Per germline, CDR1 SEHNR and CDR2 FQNEAQ (reference sequence). V lost 1 base to trimming and J lost 7 bases; unmatched junction nucleotides: 0. The CDR3 covers 12 residues. The CDR3 DNA is TGTGCCAGCAGCTTAGAGGGGGCTGGCTACACCTTC. It is translated as CASSLEGAGYTF.

The chain recombines TRBV14 with TRBJ2-7, with TRBD1 as a possible D gene (5 bases). Germline V gene lookup returns CDR1 SGHDN and CDR2 FVKESK. The CDR3 is 12 residues long. V gave up 3 bases and J gave up 3 bases, with 6 bases separating them. CDR3 protein: CASSQQGYEQYF. CDR3 DNA sequence: TGTGCCAGCAGCCAGCAGGGCTACGAGCAGTACTTC.

The chain combines TRBV14 with TRBJ2-6; D not certain. Trimming took off 0 bases at V and 2 bases at J, with 5 bases between the two ends. From germline, CDR1 is SGHDN and CDR2 FVKESK. This CDR3 has 15 amino acids. The CDR3: CASSQEVAGANVLTF. The CDR3 coding sequence is TGTGCCAGCAGCCAAGAGGTGGCTGGGGCCAACGTCCTGACTTTC.

This chain connects TRBV9 to TRBJ1-1; D is uncertain. The CDR3 length is 14 residues. Germline CDR1 and CDR2: SGDLS and YYNGEE. Trimming removed 4 bases from V and 4 bases from J, with 14 bases in between. The CDR3 DNA is TGTGCCAGCAGCCACCCCGGACGGAGCACTGAAGCTTTCTTT. Protein product: CASSHPGRSTEAFF.

V is TRBV4-1 and J is TRBJ2-2; TRBD1 is a possible D gene (6 bases). V was shortened by 4 bases and J by 3 bases, with 15 bases between the two germline ends. The CDR3 length is 16 residues. The germline CDR1 and CDR2 sequences are MGHRA and YSYEKL. CDR3 in DNA: TGCGCCAGCAGCCCTTCCGTAGGACAGTACACCGGGGAGCTGTTTTTT. This encodes CASSPSVGQYTGELFF.

The genes are TRBV19 and TRBJ2-7; the match to TRBD1 covers 7 bases. This CDR3 has 14 residues. CDR1 and CDR2 from the germline V gene are LNHDA and SQIVND (reference sequence). Unmatched junction bases numbered 5, after V lost 4 bases and J lost 2 bases. The CDR3 region is CASSTRDRAYEQYF. Here the CDR3 DNA reads TGTGCCAGTAGTACTCGGGACAGAGCCTACGAGCAGTACTTC.

The chain links TRBV5-1 to TRBJ2-7; no firm D call. The CDR3 is made up of 13 amino acids. The ends were cut back, 0 bases at V and 2 bases at J, with 6 bases in the middle. Germline loops: CDR1 SGHRS, CDR2 YFSETQ. In DNA, the CDR3 is TGCGCCAGCAGCTTGGGCAGAACCTACGAGCAGTACTTC. Residues: CASSLGRTYEQYF. Full variable domain (missing parts from reference TRBV5-1 and TRBJ2-7): KAGVTQTPRYLIKTRGQQVTLSCSPISGHRSVSWYQQTPGQGLQFLFEYFSETQRNKGNFPGRFSGRQFSNSRSEMNVSTLELGDSALYLCASSLGRTYEQYFGPGTRLTVT.

This clone was recorded a few times. The chain has TRBV9 and TRBJ1-5; D unresolved. V gave up 0 bases and J gave up 5 bases, with 12 bases separating them. The CDR3 is 15 residues long. Germline V gene data show CDR1 as SGDLS and CDR2 as YYNGEE. CDR3 amino acids: CASSVGSTTYQPQHF. DNA for the CDR3: TGTGCCAGCAGCGTAGGCTCTACCACATATCAGCCCCAGCATTTT.

This clone was recorded only once. The V call is TRBV7-2, the J call TRBJ2-1; D remains ambiguous. This CDR3 has 16 amino acids. Trimming shortened V by 2 bases and J by 2 bases, and 13 bases separated the two germline ends. Germline V CDR1 and CDR2: SGHTA, FQGNSA. Written as DNA, the CDR3 is TGTGCCAGCAGCTTACTCTCAGCTGCTCCCTACAATGAGCAGTTCTTC. This sequence encodes CASSLLSAAPYNEQFF. Combining the CDR3 with reference TRBV7-2 and TRBJ2-1 gives the whole variable domain GAGVSQSPSNKVTEKGKDVELRCDPISGHTALYWYRQSLGQGLEFLIYFQGNSAPDKSGLPSDRFSAERTGGSVSTLTIQRTQQEDSAVYLCASSLLSAAPYNEQFFGPGTRLTVL.

The chain uses TRBV9 and TRBJ1-2, with 7 bases lining up with TRBD1. Unmatched junction bases numbered 2, after V lost 0 bases and J lost 0 bases. The CDR3 extends over 15 amino acids. Germline V gene sequence: CDR1 SGDLS, CDR2 YYNGEE. CDR3 coding DNA: TGTGCCAGCAGCGTAGTTGGGACAGCTAACTATGGCTACACCTTC. Its protein is CASSVVGTANYGYTF.

The rearrangement joins TRBV28 to TRBJ2-4; 12 nucleotides align to TRBD2. The CDR3 has 19 amino acids. Germline V gene lookup returns CDR1 MDHEN and CDR2 SYDVKM. The J segment lost 3 bases and the V segment lost 2 bases, leaving 11 bases of the junction unmatched. CDR3 loop: CASSLVSSGRAGVKNIQYF. Here the CDR3 DNA reads TGTGCCAGCAGTTTAGTGTCTAGCGGGAGGGCCGGGGTCAAAAACATTCAGTACTTC.

The chain links TRBV7-8 to TRBJ2-7; 10 nucleotides agree with TRBD2. This CDR3 comprises 15 residues. V lost 2 bases, J lost 5 bases, and 6 bases stayed unmatched. Germline values: CDR1 SGHVS, CDR2 FQNEAQ. CDR3 bases: TGTGCCAGCAGCTTAAAGGCTAGCGGGAGTCACGAGCAGTACTTC. Amino acid sequence: CASSLKASGSHEQYF.

DNA of the CDR3: TGTGCCTGGAGGCCCTCCTACAATGAGCAGTTCTTC. This gives the protein CAWRPSYNEQFF. This chain joins TRBV30 and TRBJ2-1, with D unresolved. There are 12 residues in the CDR3. Per the germline V gene, CDR1 is GTSNPN and CDR2 is SVGIG (reference sequence). V was pared by 3 bases and J by 0 bases, with 3 bases between.

The chain has TRBV18 and TRBJ2-2; 12 bases map to TRBD2. The CDR3 extends over 16 amino acids. J lost 9 bases, V lost 1 base, and 6 bases had no gene match. Germline lookup yields CDR1 KGHSH and CDR2 LQKENI. The CDR3 nucleotides read TGTGCCAGCTCACCACGGGGGACTAGCGGGTCCAGGGAGCTGTTTTTT. It codes for CASSPRGTSGSRELFF.

V is TRBV11-3 and J is TRBJ1-1, with 8 bases matching TRBD1. The length of the CDR3 is 15 residues. J gave up 7 bases and V 4 bases, and 11 bases lay outside the gene matches. Germline CDR1 is SGHNT and CDR2 is YENEEA. CDR3 residues: CASSSPGRGRFEAFF. DNA for the CDR3: TGTGCCAGCAGCTCCCCTGGCAGGGGGCGATTTGAAGCTTTCTTT.

This chain joins TRBV2 and TRBJ1-2; no definite D call. Germline-derived CDR1 and CDR2 are SNHLY and FYNNEI. The CDR3 loop spans 12 amino acids. The ends were cut back, 8 bases at V and 7 bases at J, with 14 bases in the middle. For the CDR3, the DNA is TGTGCCAGCGTGGAAGGGCTCATTGGCTACACCTTC. It encodes CASVEGLIGYTF.

The V gene is TRBV6-5, the J gene TRBJ2-3; no definite D call. Trimming shortened V by 5 bases and J by 4 bases, and 10 bases separated the two germline ends. The CDR3 has 13 residues. CDR1 is MNHEY and CDR2 is SVGAGI in the germline V gene. As DNA, the CDR3 is TGTGCCAGCAGTCGTAGTAGGGCAGATACGCAGTATTTT. Translation: CASSRSRADTQYF.